The 9 T cell receptor beta chains given below trace back to one sample, sequenced in a study of cytomegalovirus exposure and HLA in healthy donors. Primers: 60 Vbeta forward and 13 Jbeta reverse. Repertoires were generated with immunoSEQ multiplex PCR, while TCRdb's copy carries only in-frame clones and drops some. The sample lists 150,000 to 200,000 clones, roughly 73% occurring once. Specimen: PBMCs. Source of these receptors: a middle-aged woman in good health and CMV-seropositive.

This chain links TRBV7-9 with TRBJ2-5, with 7 bases matching TRBD1. The J call may be mistaken, given a closer DNA end match to TRBJ2-7. CDR3 length: 15 amino acids. Germline V gene data show CDR1 as SEHNR and CDR2 as FQNEAQ (reference sequence). The CDR3 protein is CASSSTGDPYYEQYF. CDR3 nucleotides: TGTGCCAGCAGCTCCACAGGGGACCCCTACTACGAGCAGTACTTC.

As for this clone: The same CDR3 arises from other DNA sequences in this sample as well. The chain carries TRBV2 and TRBJ2-2, with D tentatively TRBD1 (5 bases). Germline assignment: CDR1 SNHLY and CDR2 FYNNEI. The V end lost 5 bases, the J end lost 2 bases, and 9 bases lay between the germline ends. CDR3 size: 14 residues. CDR3 DNA sequence: TGTGCCAGCAGTCGTCAGGGCAACACCGGGGAGCTGTTTTTT. Translated: CASSRQGNTGELFF.

This clone was seen a few times. This sequence joins TRBV7-9 and TRBJ1-6; 8 nucleotides agree with TRBD1. V lost 5 bases, J lost 7 bases, and 1 base stayed unmatched. Germline CDR1 reads SEHNR; CDR2 reads FQNEAQ (reference sequence). The CDR3 has 13 amino acids. The CDR3 DNA is TGTGCCAGCAGCCGACAGGGGAATTCACCCCTCCACTTT. Translated, it gives CASSRQGNSPLHF.

The chain couples TRBV6-5 to TRBJ2-1; 7 bases align to TRBD2. CDR3 length: 12 residues. The V gene's germline CDR1 is MNHEY and CDR2 SVGAGI. The V and J ends lost 7 bases and 16 bases, in that order; junction bases with no gene match: 13. The CDR3 sequence: CASNPDGRSLFF. The CDR3 coding sequence is TGTGCCAGCAACCCGGACGGGAGGTCTCTATTCTTC.

This clone was observed a few times. The chain couples TRBV5-4 to TRBJ2-4; 7 nucleotides align to TRBD1. The CDR3 is 17 residues long. V lost 2 bases, J lost 0 bases, and 8 bases stayed unmatched. Germline CDR1 reads SGHNT; CDR2 reads YYREEE (reference sequence). CDR3: CASSLTGQAIAKNIQYF. CDR3 nucleotide sequence: TGTGCCAGCAGCTTAACAGGACAGGCCATAGCCAAAAACATTCAGTACTTC.

The chain combines TRBV7-2 with TRBJ2-1, with TRBD2 matching 7 bases. Germline CDR1 and CDR2: SGHTA and FQGNSA. The V and J ends lost 5 bases and 4 bases, in that order; junction bases with no gene match: 8. This CDR3 spans 15 amino acids. CDR3 sequence reads: CASSPSGTKYNEQFF. The CDR3 DNA follows: TGTGCCAGCAGCCCCTCCGGGACTAAATACAATGAGCAGTTCTTC.

J is TRBJ1-5 and V is TRBV9; unclear D gene. V was cut by 0 bases and J by 7 bases, with 8 bases left in between. Germline lookup yields CDR1 SGDLS and CDR2 YYNGEE. The CDR3 is 13 amino acids. CDR3: CASSVGGKQPQHF. Here the CDR3 DNA reads TGTGCCAGCAGCGTAGGAGGGAAACAGCCCCAGCATTTT.

This clone came up once. The gene calls are TRBV2 and TRBJ1-4; TRBD1 matches 10 bases. Germline loops: CDR1 SNHLY, CDR2 FYNNEI. CDR3 size: 13 residues. Trimming removed 6 bases from V and 7 bases from J; junction bases left unmatched: 2. The CDR3 DNA sequence: TGTGCCAGCAGGGGACAGGGGATTGAAAAACTGTTTTTT. This codes for CASRGQGIEKLFF. Drawing the rest from reference TRBV2 and TRBJ1-4, the complete variable domain is EPEVTQTPSHQVTQMGQEVILRCVPISNHLYFYWYRQILGQKVEFLVSFYNNEISEKSEIFDDQFSVERPDGSNFTLKIRSTKLEDSAMYFCASRGQGIEKLFFGSGTQLSVL.

This clone showed up just a few times. CDR3 bases: TGTGCCAGCAGCTTAGGGACTAGGGGCAATGAGCAGTTCTTC. It translates to CASSLGTRGNEQFF. The chain carries TRBV7-9 and TRBJ2-1, with 7 bases lining up with TRBD2. The junction had 3 bases not matched to a gene; V was cut back by 1 base and J by 6 bases. This CDR3 region has 14 residues. Germline lookup yields CDR1 SEHNR and CDR2 FQNEAQ (reference sequence).